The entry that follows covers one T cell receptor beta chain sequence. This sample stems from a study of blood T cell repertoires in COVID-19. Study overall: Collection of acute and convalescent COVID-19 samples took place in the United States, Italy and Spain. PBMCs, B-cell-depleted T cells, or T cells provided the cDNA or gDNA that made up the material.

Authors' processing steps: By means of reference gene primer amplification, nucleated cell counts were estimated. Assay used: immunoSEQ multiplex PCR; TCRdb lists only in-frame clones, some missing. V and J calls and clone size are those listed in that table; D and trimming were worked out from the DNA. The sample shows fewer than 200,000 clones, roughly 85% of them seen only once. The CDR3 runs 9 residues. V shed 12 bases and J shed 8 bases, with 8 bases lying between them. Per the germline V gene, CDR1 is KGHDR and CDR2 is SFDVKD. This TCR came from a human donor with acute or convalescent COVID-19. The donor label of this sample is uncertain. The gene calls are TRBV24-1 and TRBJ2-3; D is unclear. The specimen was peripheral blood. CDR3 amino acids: CAPGSTQYF. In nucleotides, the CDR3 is TGTGCCCCAGGAAGTACGCAGTATTTT.